Listed below are T cell receptor beta chains from one sample, sequenced in a study of identical twins' blood T cells. MiXCR was run by TCRdb on the 5' RACE reads, yielding one entry per CDR3 protein. The sample carries roughly 380,000 distinct CDR3 sequences, approximately 30% recorded once. Material: PBMCs. These receptors were collected from a woman aged 18 to 55 in good health. The CDR3 runs from the conserved cysteine through the conserved F or W. D genes are given only for firm matches. Size tells how often a clone was seen (once, few, many) or the class of an expanded clone, and some rows leave it out.

clone_size,d_call,j_call,v_call,cdr3_aa,cdr3_nt
NA,NA,TRBJ2-3,TRBV9,CASSVASQDITDTQYF,TGTGCCAGCAGCGTAGCTTCCCAGGACATCACAGATACGCAGTATTTT
NA,NA,TRBJ1-2,TRBV6-6,CASSYRGLGGYGYTF,TGTGCCAGCAGTTACAGGGGACTTGGAGGCTATGGCTACACCTTC
NA,NA,TRBJ2-1,TRBV7-9,CASSFPPDGEQFF,TGTGCCAGCAGCTTTCCCCCGGATGGAGAGCAGTTCTTC
NA,NA,TRBJ2-2,TRBV14,CASSFTASGELFF,TGTGCCAGCAGCTTCACGGCCTCGGGGGAGCTGTTTTTT
NA,TRBD1,TRBJ1-4,TRBV20-1,CSAVNPGQTNEKLFF,TGCAGTGCCGTAAACCCGGGACAGACTAATGAAAAACTGTTTTTT
NA,NA,TRBJ2-1,TRBV6-6,CASSAPLSGDERFF,TGTGCCAGCAGTGCTCCCCTAAGCGGCGATGAGCGGTTCTTC
NA,NA,TRBJ1-2,TRBV7-6,CASSLGTPGGSGYTF,TGTGCCAGCAGCTTAGGCACTCCGGGGGGAAGTGGCTACACCTTC
few,TRBD1,TRBJ2-2,TRBV25-1,CASTRQGQGGELFF,TGTGCCAGCACTAGACAGGGGCAAGGCGGGGAGCTGTTTTTT
few,TRBD1,TRBJ1-2,TRBV7-9,CASSPIRTGTTYGYTF,TGTGCCAGCAGCCCTATTAGGACAGGTACCACCTATGGCTACACCTTC
NA,NA,TRBJ1-5,TRBV18,CASSPVTAGQPQHF,TGTGCCAGCTCACCGGTTACGGCGGGTCAGCCCCAGCATTTT
few,NA,TRBJ1-5,TRBV12-3/TRBV12-4,CASSPGPYSNQPQHF,TGTGCCAGCAGCCCGGGACCCTATAGCAATCAGCCCCAGCATTTT
NA,NA,TRBJ1-1,TRBV7-9,CASSLLGVSREAFF,TGTGCCAGCAGCCTCCTTGGAGTTAGCCGTGAAGCTTTCTTT
few,NA,TRBJ2-3,TRBV20-1,CSAPVVPEDTQYF,TGCAGTGCTCCCGTAGTACCGGAAGATACGCAGTATTTT
few,TRBD1,TRBJ1-2,TRBV19,CASTDSGTVYGYTF,TGTGCCAGTACTGATTCCGGGACAGTTTATGGCTACACCTTC
NA,TRBD2,TRBJ2-1,TRBV10-2,CASSEWLAGVSEQFF,TGCGCCAGCAGTGAGTGGCTAGCGGGAGTCAGTGAGCAGTTCTTC
NA,NA,TRBJ1-3,TRBV20-1,CSARARTRSGNTIYF,TGCAGTGCTAGAGCCCGGACCCGCTCTGGAAACACCATATATTTT
NA,TRBD2,TRBJ2-1,TRBV3-1,CASSLAGLAGPEQFF,TGTGCCAGCAGCTTAGCAGGACTAGCGGGACCTGAGCAGTTCTTC
few,NA,TRBJ2-7,TRBV6-2/TRBV6-3,CASSYSSTTLGYEQYF,TGTGCCAGCAGTTACTCATCGACTACTCTGGGCTACGAGCAGTACTTC
few,NA,TRBJ1-1,TRBV14,CASSQSAGTEAFF,TGTGCCAGCAGCCAAAGTGCGGGTACTGAAGCTTTCTTT
NA,NA,TRBJ1-6,TRBV20-1,CSARRTPSPSPLHF,TGCAGTGCTCGCCGGACCCCGTCGCCTTCACCCCTCCACTTT
NA,NA,TRBJ2-1,TRBV6-1,CASSGRRTQYNEQFF,TGTGCCAGCAGTGGTCGGAGAACGCAATACAATGAGCAGTTCTTC
few,NA,TRBJ2-3,TRBV12-3/TRBV12-4,CASSVPPSGTDTQYF,TGTGCCAGCAGTGTCCCACCGAGCGGCACAGATACGCAGTATTTT
NA,TRBD2,TRBJ2-3,TRBV11-3,CASSSTRTSGASSTDTQYF,TGTGCCAGCAGCAGCACTAGGACTAGCGGGGCCTCTAGCACAGATACGCAGTATTTT
NA,TRBD2,TRBJ2-1,TRBV4-3,CASSPSGRNYNEQFF,TGCGCCAGCAGCCCGAGCGGGAGGAATTACAATGAGCAGTTCTTC
NA,TRBD1,TRBJ1-1,TRBV9,CASSPRQGAFSTEAFF,TGTGCCAGCAGCCCTCGACAGGGGGCTTTTAGCACTGAAGCTTTCTTT
NA,NA,TRBJ1-1,TRBV2,CARSLGGLTEAFF,TGTGCCCGATCTCTAGGGGGTCTCACTGAAGCTTTCTTT
few,TRBD2,TRBJ2-1,TRBV4-2,CASSQGPSRTSGSNEQFF,TGTGCCAGCAGCCAAGGGCCTTCCAGGACTAGCGGATCCAATGAGCAGTTCTTC
few,NA,TRBJ2-1,TRBV27,CASRTAYNEQFF,TGTGCCAGCCGGACAGCATACAATGAGCAGTTCTTC
NA,NA,TRBJ1-5,TRBV9,CASSWTRYQPQHF,TGTGCCAGCAGTTGGACACGATATCAGCCCCAGCATTTT
NA,NA,TRBJ2-7,TRBV11-2,CASSLYLTSYEQYF,TGTGCCAGCAGCTTATACCTCACCTCCTACGAGCAGTACTTC
many,NA,TRBJ1-5,TRBV2,CASSDRASQPQHF,TGTGCCAGCAGTGACAGGGCAAGTCAGCCCCAGCATTTT
few,NA,TRBJ2-2,TRBV12-3/TRBV12-4,CASRRPAGELFF,TGTGCCAGCCGGCGGCCGGCCGGGGAGCTGTTTTTT
few,TRBD2,TRBJ2-1,TRBV25-1,CASSEVGGIRFF,TGTGCCAGCAGTGAAGTCGGGGGGATTCGGTTCTTC
few,NA,TRBJ1-2,TRBV6-1,CASSWTRPNYGYTF,TGTGCCAGCAGTTGGACACGACCTAACTATGGCTACACCTTC
NA,NA,TRBJ1-5,TRBV20-1,CIAREGGVRQPQHF,TGCATTGCTAGAGAGGGGGGGGTGAGGCAGCCCCAGCATTTT
NA,NA,TRBJ1-4,TRBV20-1,CSARSGGGLRGNEKLFF,TGCAGTGCTCGCTCGGGTGGGGGCTTAAGGGGGAATGAAAAACTGTTTTTT
NA,NA,TRBJ2-2,TRBV6-5,CASSYSRLTGELFF,TGTGCCAGCAGTTACTCTAGGCTCACCGGGGAGCTGTTTTTT
NA,NA,TRBJ2-7,TRBV27,CACSLLQGNEQYF,TGTGCCTGCAGTTTATTGCAGGGGAACGAGCAGTACTTC
once,TRBD1,TRBJ2-7,TRBV20-1,CSASHPGQGDHEQYF,TGCAGTGCTAGTCACCCGGGACAGGGTGACCACGAGCAGTACTTC
NA,TRBD1,TRBJ1-5,TRBV6-1,CASSGGTGQNQPQHF,TGTGCCAGCAGTGGAGGGACAGGGCAGAATCAGCCCCAGCATTTT
NA,NA,TRBJ2-3,TRBV7-2,CASSLAEKGRSYF,TGTGCCAGCAGCTTAGCGGAAAAGGGGAGATCGTATTTT
NA,NA,TRBJ2-7,TRBV5-1,CASSLEQNYEQYF,TGCGCCAGCAGCTTGGAACAAAACTACGAGCAGTACTTC
NA,NA,TRBJ2-1,TRBV5-1,CASSLLGDGNEQFF,TGCGCCAGCAGCTTGTTAGGGGACGGCAATGAGCAGTTCTTC
NA,TRBD2,TRBJ2-1,TRBV20-1,CIAQVPRLAGNNEQFF,TGCATTGCTCAAGTCCCTCGACTAGCGGGGAACAATGAGCAGTTCTTC
few,NA,TRBJ2-1,TRBV7-2,CASSLRGTAYNEQFF,TGTGCCAGCAGCTTACGCGGGACAGCCTACAATGAGCAGTTCTTC
few,NA,TRBJ2-1,TRBV29-1,CSVEGGAGYNEQFF,TGCAGCGTTGAAGGAGGGGCCGGCTACAATGAGCAGTTCTTC
NA,NA,TRBJ1-6,TRBV2,CAVPTGQNSPLHF,TGTGCCGTGCCTACGGGACAAAATTCACCCCTCCACTTT
NA,NA,TRBJ2-1,TRBV12-5,CASGYWTIRNEQFF,TGTGCTAGTGGTTACTGGACAATAAGAAATGAGCAGTTCTTC
once,NA,TRBJ1-1,TRBV4-3,CASSQDRGSYTEAFF,TGCGCCAGCAGCCAAGATAGGGGATCGTACACTGAAGCTTTCTTT
NA,TRBD2,TRBJ2-7,TRBV20-1,CSARGGSIYEQYF,TGCAGTGCTAGGGGGGGGTCTATCTACGAGCAGTACTTC
few,NA,TRBJ1-5,TRBV20-1,CSAMRRGMDQPQHF,TGCAGTGCTATGAGGCGGGGCATGGATCAGCCCCAGCATTTT